The entry below gives a single T cell receptor beta chain sequence along with its context. Its matching antigen is unknown. Each CDR3 protein gets one entry after TCRdb re-called the reads with MiXCR. Of about 160,000 distinct CDR3 sequences listed, less than 25% were seen once; the top ten hold 25%. This entry belongs to a study of T cell repertoires in cytomegalovirus infection. Looking at the study overall: Both a matching HLA type and CMV infection were indicated by public TCR beta signatures. Study results and caveats: HLA-C-restricted CMV clonotypes gave the most frequent clonotype in two of eight donors. Carriers of CMV and the relevant HLA type were discriminated by public TCR beta frequency.

The CDR3 consists of 16 residues. The germline V gene encodes CDR1 MDHEN and CDR2 SYDVKM. V trimming: 5 bases; J trimming: 4 bases; junction bases outside the gene matches: 7. The clonotype originates from a human donor in good health (CMV status not recorded). Some clones in this sample may be carry-over from other donors' samples. The starting material was CD8+ T cells from cultured PBMCs, obtained from culture after CMV antigen stimulation. The rearrangement uses TRBV28 and TRBJ2-2; 10 bases are shared with TRBD1. CDR3 in amino acids: CASSLLDRGGTGELFF. The CDR3 nucleotides read TGTGCCAGCAGTCTTCTGGACAGGGGGGGCACCGGGGAGCTGTTTTTT.